This TCR beta chain appears in the sequencing data of a study of cytomegalovirus exposure and HLA in healthy donors. Study at large: Approximately 200 million T cells yielded more than 90 million unique TCR beta sequences in earlier analysis. General study results and limits: One later analysis reportedly identified an Asian-associated ancestry cluster that showed fewer N-insertions than the roughly 670-donor mean. TCR sequences were mostly rare, though some public TCRs occurred in many donors.

60 Vbeta and 13 Jbeta primers were used in PCR. Original processing methods: Later work found roughly 80 million unique TCR beta chains, with approximately 12 million shared. Data came from immunoSEQ multiplex PCR; TCRdb stores just in-frame clones and leaves some out. The D gene and trimming were derived from the DNA, and the V and J assignments and clone size from that table. The profile shows 130,000 to 150,000 clones, around 81% of them singletons. Unmatched junction bases numbered 1, after V lost 6 bases and J lost 2 bases. This CDR3 is built from 13 residues. CDR1 and CDR2 (germline): LNHDA, SQIVND (reference sequence). This clone appeared a few times. Its matching antigen is unknown.

The sample was PBMCs. This chain links TRBV19 with TRBJ2-7; 10 nucleotides line up with TRBD1. The clonotype was recovered from a man aged 35-49 years in good health and CMV-seropositive. CDR3 sequence (DNA): TGTGCCAGTAGGGGACAGGGGACCTACGAGCAGTACTTC. It specifies CASRGQGTYEQYF.